The 26 T cell receptor beta chains below come from one sample, sequenced in a study of blood T cell repertoires in COVID-19. Some clones are missing from TCRdb's copy, which holds only in-frame ones; the method was immunoSEQ multiplex PCR. In the table there are some 390,000 clones, around 87% of which are singletons. The specimen was PBMCs or T cells enriched from blood (not recorded which). The receptors shown here come from a man aged 30 to 45 who had recovered from COVID-19.

The chain employs TRBV6-5 and TRBJ2-5; 9 bases match TRBD2. The germline gives CDR1 MNHEY, CDR2 SVGAGI. This CDR3 spans 12 amino acids. Trimming removed 10 bases from V and 5 bases from J; junction bases left unmatched: 5. As DNA, the CDR3 is TGTGCCACACTCGCGGGGGGGGAGACCCAGTACTTC. This encodes CATLAGGETQYF.

The V gene is TRBV7-9, the J gene TRBJ2-5; the match to TRBD1 covers 9 bases. The length of the CDR3 is 17 residues. With 5 bases clipped from V and 3 bases from J, the junction kept 13 bases outside the gene matches. In germline, CDR1 is SEHNR, CDR2 FQNEAQ (reference sequence). CDR3: CASSLRNGGTGKETQYF. Here the CDR3 DNA reads TGTGCCAGCAGCCTCCGGAATGGGGGGACAGGGAAAGAGACCCAGTACTTC.

This chain joins TRBV3-1 (or the pseudogene TRBV3-2) and TRBJ1-4; a weak D match, TRBD1 (6 bases). V lost 5 bases, J lost 6 bases, and 22 bases lay in between. This CDR3 comprises 17 residues. CDR1 is LGHDT and CDR2 is YNNKEL in the germline V gene (reference sequence). This CDR3 reads CASSAHTLGTSYEKLFF. The CDR3 DNA is TGTGCCAGCAGCGCCCACACATTGGGGACAAGTTATGAAAAACTGTTTTTT.

This clone was seen once. This chain uses TRBV27 with TRBJ1-2; 7 bases line up with TRBD1. Germline assignment: CDR1 MNHEY and CDR2 SMNVEV (reference sequence). V dropped 4 bases and J dropped 4; count of bases not matched to a gene: 6. The CDR3 has 14 amino acids. CDR3 residues: CASSSDRLGYGYTF. In DNA, the CDR3 is TGTGCCAGCAGTTCGGACAGGCTGGGCTATGGCTACACCTTC.

The rearrangement uses TRBV9 and TRBJ2-1; tentative D call: TRBD1 (5 bases). This CDR3 region has 15 residues. Germline V CDR1 and CDR2: SGDLS, YYNGEE. Trimming stripped 4 bases from V and 3 bases from J, with 14 bases between. CDR3 in DNA: TGTGCCAGCAGCCTCGATCAGGGAAGCTACAATGAGCAGTTCTTC. Translation: CASSLDQGSYNEQFF. Filled out from reference TRBV9 and TRBJ2-1, the complete variable domain reads DSGVTQTPKHLITATGQRVTLRCSPRSGDLSVYWYQQSLDQGLQFLIQYYNGEERAKGNILERFSAQQFPDLHSELNLSSLELGDSALYFCASSLDQGSYNEQFFGPGTRLTVL.

The chain joins TRBV18 to TRBJ1-4, with a weak D call TRBD1 (6 bases). V dropped 3 bases and J dropped 0 bases, with 14 bases sitting between them. Germline lookup yields CDR1 KGHSH and CDR2 LQKENI. The CDR3 has 17 amino acids. DNA of the CDR3: TGTGCCAGCTCACCCCCCTTAAGGACAGCAACTAATGAAAAACTGTTTTTT. Protein: CASSPPLRTATNEKLFF.

This rearrangement joins TRBV28 to TRBJ1-5; D is perhaps TRBD1 (5 bases). The germline gives CDR1 MDHEN, CDR2 SYDVKM. V shed 6 bases and J shed 4 bases, with 16 bases lying between them. CDR3 length: 15 amino acids. As DNA, the CDR3 is TGTGCCAGCAGCGGAGACAGACTGGGGAATCAGCCCCAGCATTTT. This gives the protein CASSGDRLGNQPQHF.

This chain connects TRBV7-6 to TRBJ1-3, with D maybe TRBD1 (6 bases). Germline-derived CDR1 and CDR2 are SGHVS and FNYEAQ. The CDR3 sequence is 15 residues long. V lost 8 bases and J 4 bases, leaving 18 bases between the germline ends. The CDR3 protein is CASAPGGGPGNTIYF. DNA of the CDR3: TGTGCCAGCGCCCCGGGCGGGGGGCCCGGAAACACCATATATTTT.

The rearrangement joins TRBV27 to TRBJ1-3, with 11 bases lining up with TRBD1. V lost 6 bases and J lost 8; bases outside the gene matches: 9. Per germline, CDR1 MNHEY and CDR2 SMNVEV (reference sequence). The CDR3 has 15 residues. The CDR3, as DNA: TGTGCCAGCAGACTAACCGGGACAGGGGGGGACACCATATATTTT. Its translation: CASRLTGTGGDTIYF.

V and J are TRBV29-1 and TRBJ2-7; D possibly corresponds to TRBD1 (6 bases). CDR1 and CDR2 (germline): SQVTM, ANQGSEA. Trimming took off 6 bases at V and 3 bases at J, with 18 bases between the two ends. There are 14 residues in the CDR3. The chain's CDR3 is CSVGRQKGGYEQYF. CDR3 bases: TGCAGCGTCGGCCGCCAGAAAGGGGGCTACGAGCAGTACTTC.

The V and J genes are TRBV5-1 and TRBJ2-7; no clear D gene. Germline V gives CDR1 SGHRS, CDR2 YFSETQ. V was pared by 1 base and J by 5 bases, with 19 bases between. The CDR3 is 16 residues long. The CDR3 loop is CASSLKVDTDDNEQYF. Here the CDR3 DNA reads TGCGCCAGCAGCTTGAAAGTCGACACAGATGATAACGAGCAGTACTTC. Based on the CDR3 plus reference TRBV5-1 and TRBJ2-7, the full variable domain is KAGVTQTPRYLIKTRGQQVTLSCSPISGHRSVSWYQQTPGQGLQFLFEYFSETQRNKGNFPGRFSGRQFSNSRSEMNVSTLELGDSALYLCASSLKVDTDDNEQYFGPGTRLTVT.

In this sample, this clone turned up once. This chain connects TRBV5-1 to TRBJ1-6, with D perhaps TRBD1 (6 bases). From germline, CDR1 is SGHRS and CDR2 YFSETQ. The CDR3 is 14 amino acids. Trimming removed 5 bases at V and 9 bases at J, with 15 bases between. The chain's CDR3 is CASRSEGGISPLHF. For the CDR3, the DNA is TGCGCCAGCAGGTCAGAGGGGGGGATTTCACCCCTCCACTTT.

The chain employs TRBV12-3 or TRBV12-4 and TRBJ2-7, with a weak D call TRBD1 (7 bases). Trimming took 6 bases from V and 6 from J, leaving 15 bases between them. This CDR3 region has 13 residues. For the CDR3, the DNA is TGTGCCAGCAGCCGCAGGGGGGTGGGCGAGCAGTACTTC. Translated: CASSRRGVGEQYF.

The gene calls are TRBV3-1 (or the pseudogene TRBV3-2) and TRBJ2-5, with TRBD1 as a possible D gene (6 bases). The CDR3 length is 14 residues. The germline gives CDR1 LGHDT, CDR2 YNNKEL (reference sequence). V was trimmed by 3 bases and J by 5 bases, leaving 13 bases between them. The CDR3 nucleotides read TGTGCCAGCAGCCACACAGGGTCAGGGGAGACCCAGTACTTC. Amino acid sequence: CASSHTGSGETQYF.

The rearrangement uses TRBV28 and TRBJ2-1; 16 positions match TRBD2. The CDR3 has 22 residues. Unmatched junction bases numbered 16, after V lost 5 bases and J lost 0 bases. Germline loops: CDR1 MDHEN, CDR2 SYDVKM. The CDR3 reads CASSATSGTSGRAKSSYNEQFF. CDR3 nucleotides: TGTGCCAGCAGTGCCACATCCGGGACTAGCGGGAGGGCCAAGAGCTCCTACAATGAGCAGTTCTTC.

The V call is TRBV18, the J call TRBJ2-2, with TRBD1 identical over 8 bases. Losses at the gene ends were 2 bases for V and 0 bases for J; bases not matched to a gene: 2. Germline V gene data show CDR1 as KGHSH and CDR2 as LQKENI. The CDR3 extends over 16 amino acids. CDR3 region: CASSPGQGPNTGELFF. The DNA for the CDR3 is TGTGCCAGCTCACCAGGACAGGGTCCGAACACCGGGGAGCTGTTTTTT.

The rearrangement joins TRBV7-2 to TRBJ2-4; the match to TRBD2 covers 9 bases. CDR1 SGHTA and CDR2 FQGNSA come from the germline V gene. V lost 3 bases and J lost 6; bases outside the gene matches: 9. The CDR3 contains 16 residues. The CDR3: CASSLAGTSTGNIQYF. The CDR3 DNA sequence: TGTGCCAGCAGCTTGGCCGGGACTAGCACGGGAAACATTCAGTACTTC.

The chain employs TRBV7-8 and TRBJ2-5; 10 nucleotides match TRBD2. V trimming: 1 base; J trimming: 3 bases; junction bases outside the gene matches: 8. The CDR3 length is 17 residues. Germline V gene sequence: CDR1 SGHVS, CDR2 FQNEAQ. The CDR3 DNA reads TGTGCCAGCAGCTTAGTTTTGACTAGCGGGCAAAAAGAGACCCAGTACTTC. It translates to CASSLVLTSGQKETQYF.

The rearrangement links TRBV24-1 to TRBJ1-2; 7 bases are a match to TRBD1. CDR3 length: 17 residues. Trimming at V came to 1 base and at J to 2 bases, leaving 9 bases not matched to a gene. CDR1 and CDR2 from the germline V gene are KGHDR and SFDVKD. The CDR3 DNA sequence: TGTGCCACCAGTGATTTTCCCCTGACAGGGATCAACTATGGCTACACCTTC. It is translated as CATSDFPLTGINYGYTF.

The CDR3 coding sequence is TGTGCCAGCAGCCTGGGACAGGCACCGGATGGCTACACCTTC. Translating it yields CASSLGQAPDGYTF. The chain couples TRBV5-5 to TRBJ1-2; 8 bases line up with TRBD1. Germline trimming cut 4 bases from V and 6 bases from J; bases unmatched to any gene: 8. This CDR3 has 14 residues. The germline gives CDR1 SGHKS, CDR2 YYEKEE (reference sequence). The full variable domain, with the rest looked up from reference TRBV5-5 and TRBJ1-2, is DAGVTQSPTHLIKTRGQQVTLRCSPISGHKSVSWYQQVLGQGPQFIFQYYEKEERGRGNFPDRFSARQFPNYSSELNVNALLLGDSALYLCASSLGQAPDGYTFGSGTRLTVV.

This clone came up a few times. CDR3 amino acids: CATVMRTGGLEQYF. CDR3 nucleotide sequence: TGTGCCACCGTAATGCGGACAGGGGGCCTCGAGCAGTACTTC. The chain employs TRBV28 and TRBJ2-7; 11 bases align to TRBD1. Per germline, CDR1 MDHEN and CDR2 SYDVKM. There are 14 residues in the CDR3. The V segment lost 10 bases and the J segment 6 bases; nucleotides outside the gene matches: 11.

The chain links TRBV25-1 to TRBJ1-4; possible D gene TRBD1, 5 bases. V was cut by 7 bases and J by 1 base, with 16 bases left in between. Germline V lookup: CDR1 MGHDK, CDR2 SYGVNS. This CDR3 region has 16 residues. As DNA, the CDR3 is TGTGCCAGCACCCCCGTCGACAGCTTAACTAATGAAAAACTGTTTTTT. It translates to CASTPVDSLTNEKLFF. The variable domain in full, completed from reference TRBV25-1 and TRBJ1-4, reads EADIYQTPRYLVIGTGKKITLECSQTMGHDKMYWYQQDPGMELHLIHYSYGVNSTEKGDLSSESTVSRIRTEHFPLTLESARPSHTSQYLCASTPVDSLTNEKLFFGSGTQLSVL.

This clone was observed a few times. The V and J genes are TRBV28 and TRBJ1-1, with a tentative D call TRBD1 (6 bases). Trimming removed 2 bases at V and 3 bases at J, with 10 bases between. This CDR3 is 14 amino acids long. The germline CDR1 and CDR2 sequences are MDHEN and SYDVKM. CDR3 sequence (DNA): TGTGCCAGCAGTTTAACCAGGGGATACACTGAAGCTTTCTTT. Translating it yields CASSLTRGYTEAFF.

This clone was seen once. The CDR3 sequence is CASRQTGGLNYGYTF. DNA of the CDR3: TGTGCCAGCAGACAGACAGGGGGCCTTAACTATGGCTACACCTTC. J is TRBJ1-2 and V is TRBV5-4; 10 nucleotides line up with TRBD1. This CDR3 is built from 15 residues. V gave up 5 bases and J gave up 1 base; unmatched junction bases: 5. CDR1 is SGHNT, CDR2 YYREEE, per germline (reference sequence).

This clone showed up many times. This sequence joins TRBV5-6 and TRBJ1-4, with D perhaps TRBD1 (6 bases). There are 15 residues in the CDR3. CDR1 and CDR2 from the germline V gene are SGHDT and YYEEEE. Trimming took 1 base from V and 7 from J, leaving 14 bases between them. CDR3 nucleotides: TGTGCCAGCAGCTTGTTCTTTGGGGGCCTTGAAAAACTGTTTTTT. Translation: CASSLFFGGLEKLFF.

This chain connects TRBV28 to TRBJ1-2, with 7 bases identical to TRBD1. There are 16 residues in the CDR3. V was pared by 3 bases and J by 1 base, with 8 bases of the junction left unmatched. Germline CDR1 reads MDHEN; CDR2 reads SYDVKM. CDR3 region: CASSFKGQLINYGYTF. The CDR3, as DNA: TGTGCCAGCAGTTTTAAGGGACAGCTGATTAACTATGGCTACACCTTC.